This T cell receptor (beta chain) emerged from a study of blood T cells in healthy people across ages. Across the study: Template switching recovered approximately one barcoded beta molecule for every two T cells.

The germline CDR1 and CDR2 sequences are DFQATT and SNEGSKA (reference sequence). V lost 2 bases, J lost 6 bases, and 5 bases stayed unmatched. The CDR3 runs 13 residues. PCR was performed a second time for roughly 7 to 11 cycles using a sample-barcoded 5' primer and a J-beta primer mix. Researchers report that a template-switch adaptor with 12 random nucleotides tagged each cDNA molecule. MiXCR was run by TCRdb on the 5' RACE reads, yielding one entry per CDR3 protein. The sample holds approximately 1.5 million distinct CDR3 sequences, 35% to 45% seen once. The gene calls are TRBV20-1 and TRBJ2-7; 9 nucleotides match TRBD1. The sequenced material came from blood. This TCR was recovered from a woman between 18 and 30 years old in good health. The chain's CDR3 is CSARTDRGGEQYF. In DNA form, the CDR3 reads TGCAGTGCTAGAACGGACAGGGGAGGCGAGCAGTACTTC.